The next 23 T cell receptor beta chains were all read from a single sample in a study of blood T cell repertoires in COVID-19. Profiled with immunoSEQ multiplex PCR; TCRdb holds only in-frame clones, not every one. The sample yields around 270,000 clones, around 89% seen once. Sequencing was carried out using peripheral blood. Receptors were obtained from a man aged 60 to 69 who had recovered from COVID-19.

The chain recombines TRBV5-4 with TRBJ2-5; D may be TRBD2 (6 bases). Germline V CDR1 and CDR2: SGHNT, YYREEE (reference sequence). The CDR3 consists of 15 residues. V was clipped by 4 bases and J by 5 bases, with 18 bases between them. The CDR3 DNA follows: TGTGCCAGCAGCCGCCCCGGAGGGAAGGGGGAGACCCAGTACTTC. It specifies CASSRPGGKGETQYF.

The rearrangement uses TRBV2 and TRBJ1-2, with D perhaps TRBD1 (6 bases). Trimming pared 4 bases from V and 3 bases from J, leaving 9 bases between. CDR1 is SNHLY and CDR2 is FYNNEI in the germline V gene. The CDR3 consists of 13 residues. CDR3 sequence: CASSGDRYYGYTF. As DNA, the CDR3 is TGTGCCAGCAGTGGAGACAGGTACTATGGCTACACCTTC.

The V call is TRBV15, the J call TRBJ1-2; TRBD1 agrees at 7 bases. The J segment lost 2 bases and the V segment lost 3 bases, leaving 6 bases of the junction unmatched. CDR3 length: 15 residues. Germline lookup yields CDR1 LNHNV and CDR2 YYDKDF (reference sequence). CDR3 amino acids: CATSRASTGNYGYTF. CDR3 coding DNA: TGTGCCACCAGCAGGGCCTCGACAGGGAACTATGGCTACACCTTC.

The CDR3 loop reads CAWSRGTSGNTIYF. DNA for the CDR3: TGTGCCTGGAGCCGGGGGACGTCTGGAAACACCATATATTTT. The chain uses TRBV30 and TRBJ1-3, with TRBD1 as a possible D gene (5 bases). CDR1 GTSNPN and CDR2 SVGIG come from the germline V gene (reference sequence). V lost 3 bases to trimming and J lost 1 base, with 10 bases between them. CDR3 length: 14 residues.

The CDR3 loop is CASSQEEGRGTEAFF. The CDR3 region has the DNA TGTGCCAGCAGCCAAGAGGAGGGACGTGGAACTGAAGCTTTCTTT. J is TRBJ1-1 and V is TRBV4-2; tentative D call: TRBD1 (5 bases). With 0 bases removed from V and 5 bases from J, the gap between germline ends came to 13 bases. The V gene's germline CDR1 is LGHNA and CDR2 YNFKEQ. The CDR3 consists of 15 residues.

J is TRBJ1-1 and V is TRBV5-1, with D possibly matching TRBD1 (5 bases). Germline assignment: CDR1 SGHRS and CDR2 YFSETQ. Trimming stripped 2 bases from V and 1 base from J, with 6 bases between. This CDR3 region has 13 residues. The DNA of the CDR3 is TGCGCCAGCAGCTTTCAGGGGAACACTGAAGCTTTCTTT. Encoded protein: CASSFQGNTEAFF.

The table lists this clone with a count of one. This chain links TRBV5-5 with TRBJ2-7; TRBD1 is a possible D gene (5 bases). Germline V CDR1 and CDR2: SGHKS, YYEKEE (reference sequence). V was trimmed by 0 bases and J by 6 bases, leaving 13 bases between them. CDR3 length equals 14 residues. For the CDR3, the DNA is TGTGCCAGCAGCTTGGCGCCCAGCCAGGGCGAGCAGTACTTC. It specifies CASSLAPSQGEQYF.

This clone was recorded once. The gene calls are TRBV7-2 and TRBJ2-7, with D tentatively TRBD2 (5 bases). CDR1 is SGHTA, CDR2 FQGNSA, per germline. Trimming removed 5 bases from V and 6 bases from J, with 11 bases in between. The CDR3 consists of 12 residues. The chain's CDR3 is CASSPTGVEQYF. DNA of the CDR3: TGTGCCAGCAGCCCCACCGGGGTCGAGCAGTACTTC.

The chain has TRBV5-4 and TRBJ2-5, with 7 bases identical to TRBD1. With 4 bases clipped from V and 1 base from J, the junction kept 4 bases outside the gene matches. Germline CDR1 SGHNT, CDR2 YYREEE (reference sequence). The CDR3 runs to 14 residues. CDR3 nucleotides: TGTGCCAGCAGCGGGGGACAGAGCCAAGAGACCCAGTACTTC. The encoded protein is CASSGGQSQETQYF.

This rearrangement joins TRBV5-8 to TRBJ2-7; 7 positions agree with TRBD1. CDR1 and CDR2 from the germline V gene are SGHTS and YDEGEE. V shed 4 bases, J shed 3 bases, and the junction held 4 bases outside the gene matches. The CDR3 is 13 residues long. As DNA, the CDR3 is TGTGCCAGCAGCAGGGGACAGTTCTACGAGCAGTACTTC. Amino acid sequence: CASSRGQFYEQYF.

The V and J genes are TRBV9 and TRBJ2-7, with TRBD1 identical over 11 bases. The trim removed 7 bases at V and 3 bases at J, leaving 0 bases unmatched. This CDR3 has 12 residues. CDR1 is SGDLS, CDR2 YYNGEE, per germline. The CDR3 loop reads CASGTGGYEQYF. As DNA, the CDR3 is TGTGCCAGCGGGACAGGGGGCTACGAGCAGTACTTC. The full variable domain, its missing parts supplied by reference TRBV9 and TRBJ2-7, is DSGVTQTPKHLITATGQRVTLRCSPRSGDLSVYWYQQSLDQGLQFLIQYYNGEERAKGNILERFSAQQFPDLHSELNLSSLELGDSALYFCASGTGGYEQYFGPGTRLTVT.

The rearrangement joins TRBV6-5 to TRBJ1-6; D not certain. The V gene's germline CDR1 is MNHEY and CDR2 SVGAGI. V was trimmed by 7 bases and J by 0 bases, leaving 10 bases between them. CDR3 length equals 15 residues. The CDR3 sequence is CASIPEYSYNSPLHF. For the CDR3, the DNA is TGTGCCAGCATCCCCGAGTACTCCTATAATTCACCCCTCCACTTT.

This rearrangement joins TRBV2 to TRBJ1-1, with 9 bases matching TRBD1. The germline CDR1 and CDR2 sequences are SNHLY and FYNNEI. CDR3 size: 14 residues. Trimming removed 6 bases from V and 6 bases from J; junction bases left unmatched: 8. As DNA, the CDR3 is TGTGCCAGCAGGGAACCACAGGGGGCAGCTGAAGCTTTCTTT. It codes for CASREPQGAAEAFF.

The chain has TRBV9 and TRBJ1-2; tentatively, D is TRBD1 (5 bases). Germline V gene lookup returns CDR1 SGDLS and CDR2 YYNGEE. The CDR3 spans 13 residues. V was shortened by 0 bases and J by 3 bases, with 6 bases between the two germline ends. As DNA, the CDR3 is TGTGCCAGCAGCGTAGCGGGGGACTATGGCTACACCTTC. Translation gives CASSVAGDYGYTF.

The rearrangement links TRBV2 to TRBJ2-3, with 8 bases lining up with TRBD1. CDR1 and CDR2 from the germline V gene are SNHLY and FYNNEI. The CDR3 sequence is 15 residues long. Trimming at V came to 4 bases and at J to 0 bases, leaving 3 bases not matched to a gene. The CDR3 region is CASSGGQGSTDTQYF. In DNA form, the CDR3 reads TGTGCCAGCAGTGGAGGACAGGGAAGCACAGATACGCAGTATTTT.

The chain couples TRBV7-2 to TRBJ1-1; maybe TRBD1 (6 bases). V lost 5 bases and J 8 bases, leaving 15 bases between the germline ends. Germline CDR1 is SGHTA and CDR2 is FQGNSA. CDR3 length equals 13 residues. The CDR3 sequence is CASSPLVRGEAFF. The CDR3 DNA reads TGTGCCAGCAGCCCCTTAGTGAGGGGGGAAGCTTTCTTT. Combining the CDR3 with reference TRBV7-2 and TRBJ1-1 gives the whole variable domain GAGVSQSPSNKVTEKGKDVELRCDPISGHTALYWYRQSLGQGLEFLIYFQGNSAPDKSGLPSDRFSAERTGGSVSTLTIQRTQQEDSAVYLCASSPLVRGEAFFGQGTRLTVV.

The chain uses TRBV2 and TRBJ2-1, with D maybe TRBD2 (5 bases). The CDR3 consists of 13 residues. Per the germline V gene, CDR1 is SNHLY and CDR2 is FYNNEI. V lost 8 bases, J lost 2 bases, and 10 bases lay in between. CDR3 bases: TGTGCCAGCGCGCCCGGGACCTACAATGAGCAGTTCTTC. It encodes CASAPGTYNEQFF. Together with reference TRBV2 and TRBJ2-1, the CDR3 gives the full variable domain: EPEVTQTPSHQVTQMGQEVILRCVPISNHLYFYWYRQILGQKVEFLVSFYNNEISEKSEIFDDQFSVERPDGSNFTLKIRSTKLEDSAMYFCASAPGTYNEQFFGPGTRLTVL.

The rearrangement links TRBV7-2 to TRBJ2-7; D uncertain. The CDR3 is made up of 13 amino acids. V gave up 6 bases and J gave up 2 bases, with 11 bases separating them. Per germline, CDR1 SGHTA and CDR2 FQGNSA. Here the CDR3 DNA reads TGTGCCAGCAGACTTCCGATTACCTACGAGCAGTACTTC. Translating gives CASRLPITYEQYF.

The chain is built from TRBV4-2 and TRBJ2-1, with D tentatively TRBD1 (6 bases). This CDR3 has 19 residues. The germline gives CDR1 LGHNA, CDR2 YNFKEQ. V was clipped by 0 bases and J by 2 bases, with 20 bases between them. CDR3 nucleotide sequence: TGTGCCAGCAGCCAAGATCGGGTGGGTGGGACAACCGCCTACAATGAGCAGTTCTTC. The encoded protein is CASSQDRVGGTTAYNEQFF.

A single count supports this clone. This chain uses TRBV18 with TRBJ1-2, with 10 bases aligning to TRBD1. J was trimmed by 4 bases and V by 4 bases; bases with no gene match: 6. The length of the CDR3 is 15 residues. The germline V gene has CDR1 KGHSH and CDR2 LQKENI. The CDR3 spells CASSQGQGSGYGYTF. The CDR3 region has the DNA TGTGCCAGCTCACAGGGACAGGGGAGCGGCTATGGCTACACCTTC.

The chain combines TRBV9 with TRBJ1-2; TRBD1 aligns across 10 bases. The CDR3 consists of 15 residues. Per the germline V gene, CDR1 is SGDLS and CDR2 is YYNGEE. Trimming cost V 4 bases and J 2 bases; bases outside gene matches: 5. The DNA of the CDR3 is TGTGCCAGCAGCCCAAGGACAGGGGGAAACTATGGCTACACCTTC. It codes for CASSPRTGGNYGYTF.

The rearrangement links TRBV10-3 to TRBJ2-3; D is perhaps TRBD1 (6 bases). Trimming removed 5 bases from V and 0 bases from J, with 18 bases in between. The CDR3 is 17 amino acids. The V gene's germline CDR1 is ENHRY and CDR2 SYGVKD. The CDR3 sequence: CAISQPEQGLSTDTQYF. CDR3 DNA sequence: TGTGCCATCAGTCAGCCGGAACAGGGCCTCAGCACAGATACGCAGTATTTT.

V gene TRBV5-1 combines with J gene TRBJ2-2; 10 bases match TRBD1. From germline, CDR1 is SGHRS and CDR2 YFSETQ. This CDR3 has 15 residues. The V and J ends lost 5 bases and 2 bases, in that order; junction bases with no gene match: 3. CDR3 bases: TGCGCCAGCAGTGACAGGGGGCGCAACACCGGGGAGCTGTTTTTT. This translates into CASSDRGRNTGELFF.